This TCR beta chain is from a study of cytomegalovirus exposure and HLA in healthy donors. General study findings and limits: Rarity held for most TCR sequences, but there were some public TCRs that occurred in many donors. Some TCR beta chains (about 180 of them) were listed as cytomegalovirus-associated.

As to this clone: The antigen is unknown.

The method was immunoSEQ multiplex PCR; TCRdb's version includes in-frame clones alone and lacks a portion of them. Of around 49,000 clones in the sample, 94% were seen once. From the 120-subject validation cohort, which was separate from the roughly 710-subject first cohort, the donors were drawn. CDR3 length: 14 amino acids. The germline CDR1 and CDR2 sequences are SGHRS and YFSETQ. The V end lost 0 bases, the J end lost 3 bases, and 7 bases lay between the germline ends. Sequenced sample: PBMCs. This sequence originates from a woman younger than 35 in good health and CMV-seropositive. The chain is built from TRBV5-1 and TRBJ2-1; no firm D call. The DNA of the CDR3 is TGCGCCAGCAGCTTGGGTCAGTTCTACAATGAGCAGTTCTTC. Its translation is CASSLGQFYNEQFF.